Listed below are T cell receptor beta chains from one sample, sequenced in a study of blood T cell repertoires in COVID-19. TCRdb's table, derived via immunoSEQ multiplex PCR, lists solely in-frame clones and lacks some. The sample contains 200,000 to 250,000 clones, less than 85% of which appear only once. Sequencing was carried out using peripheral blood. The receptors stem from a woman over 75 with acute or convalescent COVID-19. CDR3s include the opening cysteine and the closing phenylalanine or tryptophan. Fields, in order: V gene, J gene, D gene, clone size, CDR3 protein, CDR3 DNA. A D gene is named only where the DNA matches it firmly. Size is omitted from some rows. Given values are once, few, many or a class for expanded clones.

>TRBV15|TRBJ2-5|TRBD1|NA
CATSKIIRDRNNEETQYF
TGTGCCACCAGCAAGATCATCCGGGACAGGAATAATGAAGAGACCCAGTACTTC
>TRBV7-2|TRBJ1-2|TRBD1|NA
CASSSGQGVHYGYTF
TGTGCCAGCAGCTCCGGACAGGGTGTTCACTATGGCTACACCTTC
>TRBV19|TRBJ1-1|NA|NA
CASSIRTGNTEAFF
TGTGCCAGTAGTATCCGCACAGGGAACACTGAAGCTTTCTTT
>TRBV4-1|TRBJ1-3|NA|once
CASSMGSGNTIYF
TGCGCCAGCTCTATGGGGAGCGGAAACACCATATATTTT
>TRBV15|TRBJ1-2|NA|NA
CATSRDWDPGDGYTF
TGTGCCACCAGCAGAGATTGGGACCCAGGGGATGGCTACACCTTC
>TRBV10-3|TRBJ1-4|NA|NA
CAISGGDPVATNEKLFF
TGTGCCATCAGTGGGGGGGATCCAGTTGCAACTAATGAAAAACTGTTTTTT
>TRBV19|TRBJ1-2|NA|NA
CASSPRTLANYGYTF
TGTGCCAGTAGTCCCCGGACTCTAGCCAACTATGGCTACACCTTC
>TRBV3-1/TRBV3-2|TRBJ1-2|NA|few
CASSQARGGYTF
TGTGCCAGCAGCCAAGCCCGGGGTGGCTACACCTTC
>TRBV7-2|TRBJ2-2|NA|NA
CASSLWDFNTGELFF
TGTGCCAGCAGCCTATGGGACTTTAACACCGGGGAGCTGTTTTTT
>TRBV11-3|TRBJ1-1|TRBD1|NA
CASSLRTGMNTEAFF
TGTGCCAGCAGCCTCCGGACAGGAATGAACACTGAAGCTTTCTTT
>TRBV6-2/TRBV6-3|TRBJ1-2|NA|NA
CASSSGADFYGYTF
TGTGCCAGCAGTTCAGGGGCAGACTTCTATGGCTACACCTTC
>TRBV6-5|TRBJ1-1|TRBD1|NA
CASSYSRTGGAEAFF
TGTGCCAGCAGTTACTCCCGGACAGGGGGGGCTGAAGCTTTCTTT
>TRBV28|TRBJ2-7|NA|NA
CASSLSSGGGLYEQYF
TGTGCCAGCAGTTTATCCTCTGGGGGGGGGCTCTACGAGCAGTACTTC
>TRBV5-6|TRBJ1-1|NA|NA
CASGFTGIDTEAFF
TGTGCCAGCGGTTTCACAGGGATTGACACTGAAGCTTTCTTT
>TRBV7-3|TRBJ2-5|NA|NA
CASSPYPGQETQYF
TGTGCCAGCAGCCCCTACCCCGGGCAAGAGACCCAGTACTTC
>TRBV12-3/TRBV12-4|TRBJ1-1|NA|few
CASSFGVRTEAFF
TGTGCCAGCAGTTTCGGGGTTCGTACTGAAGCTTTCTTT
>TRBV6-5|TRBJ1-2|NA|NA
CASSNGQSLGGYTF
TGTGCCAGCAGTAACGGACAGTCCCTGGGGGGCTACACCTTC
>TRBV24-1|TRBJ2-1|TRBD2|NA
CATSAPAKTSELPSSYNEQFF
TGTGCCACCAGTGCCCCCGCGAAGACTAGCGAACTTCCGAGCTCCTACAATGAGCAGTTCTTC
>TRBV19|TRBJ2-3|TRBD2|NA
CASNERGGLDTQYF
TGTGCCAGTAATGAGCGGGGGGGTTTGGATACGCAGTATTTT
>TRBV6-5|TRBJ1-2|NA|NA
CASKLTGHYGYTF
TGTGCCAGCAAATTAACGGGACATTATGGCTACACCTTC
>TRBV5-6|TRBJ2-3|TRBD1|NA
CASSPRDRYTDTQYF
TGTGCCAGCAGCCCCCGGGACAGGTACACAGATACGCAGTATTTT
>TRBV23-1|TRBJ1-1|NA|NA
CASSQSNPFIPQGAGNTEAFF
TGCGCCAGCAGTCAATCCAACCCCTTCATTCCACAGGGTGCGGGGAACACTGAAGCTTTCTTT
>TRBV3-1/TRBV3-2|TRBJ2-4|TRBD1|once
CASSQPDRENIQYF
TGTGCCAGCAGCCAACCCGACAGGGAAAACATTCAGTACTTC
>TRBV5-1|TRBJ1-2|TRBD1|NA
CASSFDRDGYTF
TGCGCCAGCAGCTTCGACAGGGATGGCTACACCTTC
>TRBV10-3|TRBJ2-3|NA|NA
CAISQGGSGSTDTQYF
TGTGCCATCAGTCAGGGGGGAAGTGGTAGCACAGATACGCAGTATTTT
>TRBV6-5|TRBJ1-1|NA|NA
CASRSLGLMNTEAFF
TGTGCCAGCAGGTCTCTTGGCCTCATGAACACTGAAGCTTTCTTT
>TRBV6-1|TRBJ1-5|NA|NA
CASSDYGHNQPQHF
TGTGCCAGCAGTGATTACGGACACAATCAGCCCCAGCATTTT
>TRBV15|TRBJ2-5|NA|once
CATSRSGGSRETQYF
TGTGCCACCAGCAGATCAGGGGGGTCTCGGGAGACCCAGTACTTC